This TCR beta chain was sequenced for a study of blood T cell repertoires in COVID-19. As for the study in general: T cells, B-cell-depleted T cells, or PBMCs supplied cDNA or gDNA.

Germline V gene data show CDR1 as LGHDT and CDR2 as YNNKEL (reference sequence). Losses at the gene ends were 6 bases for V and 7 bases for J; bases not matched to a gene: 3. The CDR3 consists of 15 residues. Original analysis: It was from reference gene primer amplification that nucleated cell counts were estimated. TCRdb keeps only in-frame clones here, not all; method: immunoSEQ multiplex PCR. The DNA was the basis for D and trimming; V, J and clone size are from that table. Here the sample spans roughly 250,000 clones, roughly 90% being singletons. Participant ages covered about 18 to 95 years across 20 to 25 US areas. Cohorts were assigned according to the clinical history that participants reported.

The clonotype was recovered from a woman aged 35 to 49 with acute COVID-19. Sequenced sample: PBMCs or T cells enriched from blood (not recorded which). V is TRBV3-1 (or the pseudogene TRBV3-2) and J is TRBJ2-2; 15 bases agree with TRBD2. The CDR3 DNA is TGTGCCAGCAGTTCGGGACTAGCGGGAGGCGGGGAGCTGTTTTTT. Translated, it gives CASSSGLAGGGELFF.